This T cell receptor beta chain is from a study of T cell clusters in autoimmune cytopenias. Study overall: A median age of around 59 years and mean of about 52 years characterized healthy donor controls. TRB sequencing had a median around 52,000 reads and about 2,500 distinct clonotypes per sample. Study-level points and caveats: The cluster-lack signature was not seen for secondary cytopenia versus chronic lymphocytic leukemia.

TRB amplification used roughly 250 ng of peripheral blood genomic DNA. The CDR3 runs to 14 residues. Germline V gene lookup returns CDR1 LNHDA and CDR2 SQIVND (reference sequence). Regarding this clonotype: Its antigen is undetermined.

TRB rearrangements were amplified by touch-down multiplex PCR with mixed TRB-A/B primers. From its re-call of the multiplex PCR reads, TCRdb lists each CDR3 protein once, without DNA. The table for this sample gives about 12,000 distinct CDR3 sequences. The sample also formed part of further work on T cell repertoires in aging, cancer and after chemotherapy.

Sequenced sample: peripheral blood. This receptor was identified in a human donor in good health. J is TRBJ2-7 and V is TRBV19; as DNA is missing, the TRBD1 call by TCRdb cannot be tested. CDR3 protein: CASSPRQGSYEQYF.